This T cell receptor (beta chain) was found in a study of T cell responses to AZD1222 COVID-19 vaccine. Study results and caveats: Regions 160-218 and 743-854 dominated among vaccine-associated CD4 TCRs spanning spike.

Using immunoSEQ multiplex PCR, the repertoire was profiled, and TCRdb retains in-frame clones only, with some absent. The sample includes about 88,000 clones, less than 95% of them seen just once. About this clone itself: Its target is unknown.

The CDR3 contains 15 residues. V shed 6 bases, J shed 2 bases, and the junction held 8 bases outside the gene matches. Germline assignment: CDR1 SNHLY and CDR2 FYNNEI. Second doses were pooled across both intervals (about 4 or about 12 weeks). The chain combines TRBV2 with TRBJ1-2, with 8 bases fitting TRBD1. Sample: peripheral blood, taken 28 days after the second AZD1222 dose. This receptor was taken from an adult who received the AZD1222 COVID-19 vaccine. The DNA for the CDR3 is TGTGCCAGCAGCCCCGACAGGGGCAACAACTATGGCTACACCTTC. Amino acids: CASSPDRGNNYGYTF.